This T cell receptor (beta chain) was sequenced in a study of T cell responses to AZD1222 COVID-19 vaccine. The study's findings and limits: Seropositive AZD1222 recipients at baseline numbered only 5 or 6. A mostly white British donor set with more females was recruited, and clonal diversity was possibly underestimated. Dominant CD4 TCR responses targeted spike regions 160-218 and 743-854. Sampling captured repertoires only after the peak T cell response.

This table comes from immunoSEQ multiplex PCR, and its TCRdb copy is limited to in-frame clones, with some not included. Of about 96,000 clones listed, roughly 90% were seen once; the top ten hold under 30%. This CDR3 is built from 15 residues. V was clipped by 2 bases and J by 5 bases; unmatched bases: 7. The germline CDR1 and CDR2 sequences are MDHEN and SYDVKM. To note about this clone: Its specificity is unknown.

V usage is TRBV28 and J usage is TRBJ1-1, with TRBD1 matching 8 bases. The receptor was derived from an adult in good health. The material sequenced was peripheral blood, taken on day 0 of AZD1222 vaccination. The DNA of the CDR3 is TGTGCCAGCAGTTTAGACAGGGGATCTGGGACTGAAGCTTTCTTT. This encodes CASSLDRGSGTEAFF.